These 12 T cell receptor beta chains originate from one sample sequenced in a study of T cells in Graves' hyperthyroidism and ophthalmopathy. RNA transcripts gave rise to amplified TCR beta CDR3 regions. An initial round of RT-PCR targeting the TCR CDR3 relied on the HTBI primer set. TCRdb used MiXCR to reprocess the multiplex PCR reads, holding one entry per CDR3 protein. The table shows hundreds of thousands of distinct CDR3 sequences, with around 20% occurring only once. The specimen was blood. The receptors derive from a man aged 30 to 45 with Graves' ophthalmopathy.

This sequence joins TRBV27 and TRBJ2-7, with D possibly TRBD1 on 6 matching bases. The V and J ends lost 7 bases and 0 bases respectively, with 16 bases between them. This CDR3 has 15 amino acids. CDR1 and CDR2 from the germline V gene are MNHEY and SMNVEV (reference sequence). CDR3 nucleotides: TGTGCCAGCACCTCTCAAGGGGGAAGCTCCTACGAGCAGTACTTC. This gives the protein CASTSQGGSSYEQYF.

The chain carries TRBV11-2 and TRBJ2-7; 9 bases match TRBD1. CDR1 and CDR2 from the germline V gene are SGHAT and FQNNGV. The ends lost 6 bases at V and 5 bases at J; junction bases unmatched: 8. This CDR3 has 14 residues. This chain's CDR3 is CASSYSTGGDEQYF. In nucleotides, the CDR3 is TGTGCCAGCAGTTACTCGACAGGGGGGGACGAGCAGTACTTC.

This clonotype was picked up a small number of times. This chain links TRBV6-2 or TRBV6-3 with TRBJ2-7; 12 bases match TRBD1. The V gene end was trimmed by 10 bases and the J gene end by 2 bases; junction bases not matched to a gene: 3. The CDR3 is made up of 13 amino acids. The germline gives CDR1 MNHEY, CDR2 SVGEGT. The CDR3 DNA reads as TGTGCCACCCGGGACAGGGGGCCCTACGAGCAGTACTTC. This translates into CATRDRGPYEQYF.

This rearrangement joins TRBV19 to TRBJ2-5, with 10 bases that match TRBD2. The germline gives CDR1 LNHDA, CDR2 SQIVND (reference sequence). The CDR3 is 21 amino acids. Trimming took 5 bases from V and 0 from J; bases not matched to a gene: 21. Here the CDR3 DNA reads TGTGCCAGTAGTCCCCTCGGACAGCGGGAGGGGGGGGTCGCGTACCAAGAGACCCAGTACTTC. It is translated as CASSPLGQREGGVAYQETQYF. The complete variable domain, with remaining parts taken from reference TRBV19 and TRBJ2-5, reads DGGITQSPKYLFRKEGQNVTLSCEQNLNHDAMYWYRQDPGQGLRLIYYSQIVNDFQKGDIAEGYSVSREKKESFPLTVTSAQKNPTAFYLCASSPLGQREGGVAYQETQYFGPGTRLLVL.

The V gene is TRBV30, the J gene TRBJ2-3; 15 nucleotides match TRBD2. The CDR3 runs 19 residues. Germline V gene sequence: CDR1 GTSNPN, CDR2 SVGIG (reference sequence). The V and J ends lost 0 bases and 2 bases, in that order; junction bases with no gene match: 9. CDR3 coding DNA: TGTGCCTGGAGTGTACCCCGGACTAGCGGGAGGGCCTTCACAGATACGCAGTATTTT. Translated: CAWSVPRTSGRAFTDTQYF.

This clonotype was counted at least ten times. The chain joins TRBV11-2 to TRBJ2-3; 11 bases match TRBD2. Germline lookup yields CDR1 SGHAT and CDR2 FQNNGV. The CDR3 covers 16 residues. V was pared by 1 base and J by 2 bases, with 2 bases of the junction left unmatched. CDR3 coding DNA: TGTGCCAGCAGCTTAGGTAGCGGGAGGGCCACAGATACGCAGTATTTT. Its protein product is CASSLGSGRATDTQYF.

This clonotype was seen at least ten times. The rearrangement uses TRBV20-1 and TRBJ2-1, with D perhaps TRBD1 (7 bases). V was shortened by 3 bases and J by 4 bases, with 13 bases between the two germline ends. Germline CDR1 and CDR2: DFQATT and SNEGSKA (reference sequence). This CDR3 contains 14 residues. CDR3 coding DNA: TGCAGTGCTAGGGAGGGGGCGGCATACAATGAGCAGTTCTTC. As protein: CSAREGAAYNEQFF.

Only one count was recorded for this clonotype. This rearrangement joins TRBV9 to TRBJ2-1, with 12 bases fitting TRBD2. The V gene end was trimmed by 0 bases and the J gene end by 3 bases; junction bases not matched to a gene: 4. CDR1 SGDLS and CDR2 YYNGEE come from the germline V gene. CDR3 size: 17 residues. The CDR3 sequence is CASSVGGLAGHYNEQFF. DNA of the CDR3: TGTGCCAGCAGCGTAGGCGGACTAGCGGGGCACTACAATGAGCAGTTCTTC.

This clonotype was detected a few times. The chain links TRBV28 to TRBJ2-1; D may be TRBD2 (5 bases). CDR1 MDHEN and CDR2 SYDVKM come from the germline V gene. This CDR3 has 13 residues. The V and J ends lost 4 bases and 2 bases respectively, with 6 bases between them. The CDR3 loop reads CASSYGTYNEQFF. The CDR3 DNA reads TGTGCCAGCAGTTACGGGACCTACAATGAGCAGTTCTTC.

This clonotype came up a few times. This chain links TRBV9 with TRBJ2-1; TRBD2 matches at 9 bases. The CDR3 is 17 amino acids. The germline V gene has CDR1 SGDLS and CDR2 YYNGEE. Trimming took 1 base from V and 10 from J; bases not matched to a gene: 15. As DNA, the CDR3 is TGTGCCAGCAGCGTACGACCGGCCACGCGGGAGGGTGGGGAGCAGTTCTTC. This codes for CASSVRPATREGGEQFF.

The CDR3 coding sequence is TGTGCCAGCAGTCGGGGGGGGGGCGACAGGGGTGGTGAGACCCAGTACTTC. Its protein is CASSRGGGDRGGETQYF. This sequence joins TRBV6-1 and TRBJ2-5; either TRBD1 or TRBD2 may fit D (8 bases each). CDR1 is MNHNS, CDR2 SASEGT, per germline. The CDR3 length is 17 residues. Deletions cut 5 bases from V and 5 bases from J, with 24 bases between.

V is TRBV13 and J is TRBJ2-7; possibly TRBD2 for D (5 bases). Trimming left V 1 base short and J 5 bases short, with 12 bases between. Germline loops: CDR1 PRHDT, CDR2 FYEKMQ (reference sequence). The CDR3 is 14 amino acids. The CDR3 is CASSLVRGIHEQYF. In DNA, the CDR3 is TGTGCCAGCAGCTTAGTCAGAGGGATCCACGAGCAGTACTTC.